This is a list of T cell receptor beta chains from one sample in a study of CD8+ T cells in alopecia areata. Assay: immunoSEQ multiplex PCR; the TCRdb copy retains only in-frame clones and omits some. This sample has more than 150,000 clones, with around 56% found just once. Specimen: CD4+ T cells sorted from blood, collected at week 4, from a patient treated with tofacitinib. Receptors originate from a human donor with alopecia areata. CDR3s include the opening cysteine and the closing phenylalanine or tryptophan. Fields, in order: J gene, V gene, clone size, D gene, CDR3 protein, CDR3 DNA. A D gene is named only where the DNA matches it firmly. Clone size is not always given. Where it is, it says once, few, many or a class for expanded clones.

>TRBJ2-5|TRBV7-2|.|TRBD2
CASSLLGRGFQETQYF
TGTGCCAGCAGCTTATTAGGGCGGGGGTTCCAAGAGACCCAGTACTTC
>TRBJ2-5|TRBV5-6|few|.
CASSSRDQETQYF
TGTGCCAGCAGCTCCCGGGACCAAGAGACCCAGTACTTC
>TRBJ1-1|TRBV10-2|.|.
CASSESGLNTEAFF
TGCGCCAGCAGTGAAAGCGGTTTGAACACTGAAGCTTTCTTT
>TRBJ1-5|TRBV5-1|.|TRBD1
CASSDQTGGNQPQHF
TGCGCCAGCAGCGACCAAACAGGGGGGAATCAGCCCCAGCATTTT
>TRBJ2-2|TRBV29-1|once|.
CSVTRVGGGELFF
TGCAGCGTTACCCGGGTTGGTGGCGGGGAGCTGTTTTTT
>TRBJ2-5|TRBV12-5|.|.
CASGLILPGRTGRETQYF
TGTGCTAGTGGTTTGATCCTGCCAGGGCGAACCGGGCGAGAGACCCAGTACTTC
>TRBJ2-3|TRBV5-1|.|.
CASSLAQAVPDTQYF
TGCGCCAGCAGCTTGGCGCAGGCGGTCCCAGATACGCAGTATTTT
>TRBJ2-3|TRBV30|.|.
CAWGTGALTQYF
TGTGCCTGGGGTACGGGGGCGTTGACGCAGTATTTT
>TRBJ2-5|TRBV29-1|.|.
CSVRLTRNQETQYF
TGCAGCGTTCGCCTGACTAGGAACCAAGAGACCCAGTACTTC
>TRBJ1-6|TRBV19|.|.
CASSTGELPLHF
TGTGCCAGTAGTACAGGGGAGCTACCCCTCCACTTT
>TRBJ2-1|TRBV29-1|few|TRBD1
CSVVGRGYNEQFF
TGCAGCGTTGTAGGCAGGGGGTACAATGAGCAGTTCTTC
>TRBJ2-7|TRBV30|.|TRBD2
CAWRAGPSYEQYF
TGTGCCTGGAGAGCGGGGCCCTCCTACGAGCAGTACTTC
>TRBJ1-6|TRBV2|.|TRBD1
CASSEGTVYNSPLHF
TGTGCCAGCAGCGAGGGGACAGTTTATAATTCACCCCTCCACTTT
>TRBJ2-1|TRBV7-2|many|TRBD2
CASREAGYEQFF
TGTGCCAGCAGGGAAGCGGGGTATGAGCAGTTCTTC
>TRBJ1-2|TRBV29-1|.|.
CSVDRGDYGYTF
TGCAGCGTTGATAGGGGGGACTATGGCTACACCTTC
>TRBJ1-2|TRBV27|.|TRBD1
CASSSTGGGRVYGYTF
TGTGCCAGCAGTTCCACAGGGGGCGGGCGCGTCTATGGCTACACCTTC
>TRBJ2-3|TRBV18|.|.
CASSPDALDTQYF
TGTGCCAGCTCACCAGATGCCCTCGATACGCAGTATTTT
>TRBJ2-7|TRBV6-5|once|.
CASRRWDEQYF
TGTGCCAGCCGCCGATGGGACGAGCAGTACTTC
>TRBJ1-6|TRBV7-6|.|TRBD1
CASSRQGMNSPLHF
TGTGCCAGCAGCCGACAGGGAATGAATTCACCCCTCCACTTT
>TRBJ2-3|TRBV2|.|TRBD2
CASTMYGGGTDTQYF
TGTGCCAGTACTATGTACGGGGGGGGCACAGATACGCAGTATTTT
>TRBJ1-1|TRBV29-1|.|TRBD1
CSASGGPNTEAFF
TGCAGCGCATCAGGGGGCCCGAACACTGAAGCTTTCTTT
>TRBJ2-3|TRBV5-6|.|.
CASEDGPTSTDTQYF
TGTGCCAGCGAGGACGGGCCAACGAGCACAGATACGCAGTATTTT
>TRBJ1-1|TRBV19|.|.
CASSLDTVNTEAFF
TGTGCCAGTAGTTTAGACACCGTGAACACTGAAGCTTTCTTT